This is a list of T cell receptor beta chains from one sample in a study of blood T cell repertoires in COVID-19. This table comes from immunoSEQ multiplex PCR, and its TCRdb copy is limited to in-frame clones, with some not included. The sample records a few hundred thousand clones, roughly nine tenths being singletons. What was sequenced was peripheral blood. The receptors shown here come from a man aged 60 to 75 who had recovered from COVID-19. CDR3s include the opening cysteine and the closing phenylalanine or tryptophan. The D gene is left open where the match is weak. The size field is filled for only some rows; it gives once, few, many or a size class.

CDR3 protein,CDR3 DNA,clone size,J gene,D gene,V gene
CASSQLDRDADTQYF,TGCGCCAGCAGCCAACTGGACAGGGACGCAGATACGCAGTATTTT,-,TRBJ2-3,TRBD1,TRBV4-1
CASSQTSGGAPYNEQFF,TGTGCCAGCAGCCAGACTAGCGGGGGGGCCCCTTACAATGAGCAGTTCTTC,-,TRBJ2-1,TRBD2,TRBV4-2
CASSLGQGRQPQHF,TGTGCCAGCAGCCTCGGACAGGGAAGGCAGCCCCAGCATTTT,-,TRBJ1-5,TRBD1,TRBV5-6
CASSVEGRLDNEQFF,TGTGCCAGCAGCGTAGAGGGGAGGCTCGACAATGAGCAGTTCTTC,-,TRBJ2-1,-,TRBV9
CASRPDELYNEQFF,TGTGCCTCGAGGCCCGACGAACTCTACAATGAGCAGTTCTTC,-,TRBJ2-1,-,TRBV7-9
CASRWRMGTYNEQFF,TGTGCCAGCAGATGGAGAATGGGGACTTACAATGAGCAGTTCTTC,-,TRBJ2-1,-,TRBV7-2
CASSPQMDRGSTDTQYF,TGTGCCAGCAGCCCGCAGATGGACAGGGGGTCCACAGATACGCAGTATTTT,few,TRBJ2-3,-,TRBV21-1
CASSPLVTTGPNTEAFF,TGTGCCAGCTCACCGTTGGTCACTACAGGACCGAACACTGAAGCTTTCTTT,-,TRBJ1-1,-,TRBV18
CASSLTPGVGYTF,TGTGCCAGCAGCTTGACCCCGGGTGTTGGCTACACCTTC,-,TRBJ1-2,-,TRBV11-2
CASSLIPQTAPHEQYF,TGTGCCAGCAGCTTAATTCCCCAAACAGCCCCCCACGAGCAGTACTTC,once,TRBJ2-7,-,TRBV7-3
CASSDSPDSSTDTQYF,TGTGCCAGCAGTGATTCACCCGACAGTAGCACAGATACGCAGTATTTT,-,TRBJ2-3,-,TRBV2
CASSLTGTGGGEQYF,TGTGCCAGCAGTTTAACGGGGACAGGGGGGGGCGAGCAGTACTTC,-,TRBJ2-7,TRBD1,TRBV27
CASSGPPRLALDSYNEQFF,TGTGCCAGCAGTGGACCCCCCCGACTAGCGCTAGACTCCTACAATGAGCAGTTCTTC,-,TRBJ2-1,TRBD2,TRBV2
CATSEPTGQGKNIQYF,TGTGCCACCAGTGAACCGACAGGGCAGGGCAAAAACATTCAGTACTTC,-,TRBJ2-4,TRBD1,TRBV24-1
CASTLTGDSYNEQFF,TGTGCCAGCACTTTGACAGGGGATTCCTACAATGAGCAGTTCTTC,once,TRBJ2-1,TRBD1,TRBV9
CASSRDRAPSGYGYTF,TGTGCCAGCAGTAGGGACAGGGCCCCCTCGGGCTATGGCTACACCTTC,-,TRBJ1-2,TRBD1,TRBV27
CASSQDGGTARETQYF,TGTGCCAGCAGCCAAGATGGTGGGACTGCAAGAGAGACCCAGTACTTC,few,TRBJ2-5,-,TRBV3-1/TRBV3-2
CASSMEHEQYF,TGTGCCAGTAGTATGGAGCACGAGCAGTACTTC,once,TRBJ2-7,-,TRBV19
CASVDTSSGNTIYF,TGTGCCAGCGTCGACACTTCCTCTGGAAACACCATATATTTT,-,TRBJ1-3,-,TRBV6-5